This T cell receptor (beta chain) was documented in a study of T cell responses to AZD1222 COVID-19 vaccine. Points from the study as a whole: Reports say nearly half of spike-specific TCRs go after unmutated variant regions. With two AZD1222 doses given, Spike-specific TCR breadth and depth both rose.

The data were produced by immunoSEQ multiplex PCR, yet TCRdb's version contains in-frame clones alone and is incomplete. This sample has fewer than 200,000 clones; 75% to 90% occur once, and the top ten carry about 4.1%. This CDR3 region has 12 residues. The V and J ends lost 7 bases and 5 bases, in that order; junction bases with no gene match: 4. To note about this clone: Its antigen is unknown.

The sequence derives from an adult who received the MenACWY meningococcal vaccine as a control. This sequence joins TRBV12-3 or TRBV12-4 and TRBJ1-1, with TRBD1 matching over 7 bases. Sequencing used peripheral blood, obtained 28 days after the second dose of the MenACWY control vaccine. The CDR3 loop reads CASIKQGTEAFF. The CDR3 region has the DNA TGTGCCAGCATCAAACAGGGGACTGAAGCTTTCTTT.